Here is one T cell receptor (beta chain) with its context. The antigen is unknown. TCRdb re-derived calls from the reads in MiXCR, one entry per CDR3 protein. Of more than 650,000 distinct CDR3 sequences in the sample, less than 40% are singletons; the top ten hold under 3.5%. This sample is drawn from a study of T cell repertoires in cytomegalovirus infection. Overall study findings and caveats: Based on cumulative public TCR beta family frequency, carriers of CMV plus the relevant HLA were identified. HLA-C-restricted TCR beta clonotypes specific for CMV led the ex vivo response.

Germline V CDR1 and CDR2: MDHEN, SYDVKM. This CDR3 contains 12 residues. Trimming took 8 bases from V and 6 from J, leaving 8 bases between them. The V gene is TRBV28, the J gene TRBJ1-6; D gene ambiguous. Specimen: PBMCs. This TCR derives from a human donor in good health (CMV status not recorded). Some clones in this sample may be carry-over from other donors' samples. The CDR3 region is CASGSINSPLHF. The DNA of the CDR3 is TGTGCCAGCGGTTCTATTAATTCACCCCTCCACTTT.